Presented here are 9 T cell receptor beta chains from one specimen sequenced in a study of PD-L1 blockade in urothelial cancer. Method: immunoSEQ multiplex PCR; TCRdb's copy keeps in-frame clones and lacks some. In the table there are tens of thousands of clones, over 75% of which are singletons. The input for sequencing was PBMCs, taken around atezolizumab (anti-PD-L1) treatment. All receptors come from a man aged 50 or older with urothelial cancer.

In DNA form, the CDR3 reads TGTGCCAGCAGCTTAATCGGGGATCAGCCCCAGCATTTT. Protein sequence: CASSLIGDQPQHF. This rearrangement joins TRBV7-9 to TRBJ1-5; D is unclear. The V end lost 2 bases, the J end lost 5 bases, and 7 bases lay between the germline ends. The V gene's germline CDR1 is SEHNR and CDR2 FQNEAQ (reference sequence). CDR3 length: 13 amino acids.

J is TRBJ1-1 and V is TRBV27; TRBD1 aligns across 9 bases. The CDR3 is made up of 16 amino acids. The V and J ends lost 4 bases and 1 base, in that order; junction bases with no gene match: 7. Germline V lookup: CDR1 MNHEY, CDR2 SMNVEV (reference sequence). The chain's CDR3 is CASSSFSGQGNTEAFF. CDR3 bases: TGTGCCAGCAGTTCTTTCTCGGGACAGGGGAACACTGAAGCTTTCTTT.

The chain is built from TRBV5-1 and TRBJ1-2; 12 bases fit TRBD1. The CDR3 loop spans 16 amino acids. Germline V CDR1 and CDR2: SGHRS, YFSETQ. V gave up 4 bases and J gave up 2 bases; unmatched junction bases: 6. The CDR3 nucleotides read TGCGCCAGCAGCCGGGGACAGGGGGCAGCGAACTATGGCTACACCTTC. Protein product: CASSRGQGAANYGYTF.

The gene calls are TRBV10-1 and TRBJ2-1; 9 nucleotides align to TRBD2. The CDR3 totals 16 residues. V lost 3 bases to trimming and J lost 3 bases; unmatched junction nucleotides: 6. CDR1 is WNHNN and CDR2 is SYGVQD in the germline V gene (reference sequence). CDR3 sequence reads: CASSESGLANYNEQFF. The CDR3 DNA follows: TGCGCCAGCAGTGAATCTGGACTAGCGAACTACAATGAGCAGTTCTTC.

The chain couples TRBV5-4 to TRBJ1-3; possibly TRBD1 for D (6 bases). V was shortened by 0 bases and J by 9 bases, with 10 bases between the two germline ends. This CDR3 has 13 amino acids. Germline CDR1 is SGHNT and CDR2 is YYREEE (reference sequence). CDR3 amino acids: CASSLVQGPTIYF. The CDR3, as DNA: TGTGCCAGCAGCTTGGTACAGGGACCCACCATATATTTT.

The chain recombines TRBV4-1 with TRBJ2-5; tentative D call: TRBD1 (5 bases). The germline V and J ends were trimmed by 1 base and 0 bases, with 21 bases remaining between them. This CDR3 spans 19 amino acids. CDR1 is MGHRA and CDR2 is YSYEKL in the germline V gene. CDR3 nucleotide sequence: TGCGCCAGCAGCCAAGCAACCATTATGGGGCCCCAGTACCAAGAGACCCAGTACTTC. It is translated as CASSQATIMGPQYQETQYF.

This clone has just a few counts. The junction differs from germline at one of its ends, possibly a read error. The rearrangement joins TRBV28 to TRBJ1-3; 9 nucleotides align to TRBD1. The CDR3 length is 14 residues. Looked up from germline, CDR1 is MDHEN and CDR2 is SYDVKM. Here the CDR3 DNA reads TGTGCCAGCAGCCCCCCGGGACAGGGATCTGTCGGCCTTTTT. It encodes CASSPPGQGSVGLF. The whole variable domain, filled in from reference TRBV28 and TRBJ1-3, reads DVKVTQSSRYLVKRTGEKVFLECVQDMDHENMFWYRQDPGLGLRLIYFSYDVKMKEKGDIPEGYSVSREKKERFSLILESASTNQTSMYLCASSPPGQGSVGLFGEGSWLTVV.

This clone has only a few counts. The CDR3 spells CASSLTGASEKLFF. Written as DNA, the CDR3 is TGTGCCAGCAGCCTAACAGGGGCAAGTGAAAAACTGTTTTTT. The gene calls are TRBV28 and TRBJ1-4, with 7 bases identical to TRBD1. Germline V lookup: CDR1 MDHEN, CDR2 SYDVKM. There are 14 residues in the CDR3. V gave up 6 bases and J gave up 7 bases; unmatched junction bases: 8.

The chain has TRBV2 and TRBJ2-1; 14 nucleotides align to TRBD2. Germline V gene data show CDR1 as SNHLY and CDR2 as FYNNEI. V lost 2 bases, J lost 8 bases, and 8 bases stayed unmatched. CDR3 length: 17 residues. DNA for the CDR3: TGTGCCAGCAGTGAATTGACTAGCGGGGGGGCCGGGGATGAGCAGTTCTTC. Translated, it gives CASSELTSGGAGDEQFF.